Presented here are 26 T cell receptor beta chains from one specimen sequenced in a study of cytomegalovirus exposure and HLA in healthy donors. Primers included in the PCR were 60 Vbeta and 13 Jbeta primers. Measured with immunoSEQ multiplex PCR; TCRdb has only the in-frame clones, and not every one. The table lists over 70,000 clones, around 80% of them singletons. The sample consisted of PBMCs. The receptor source for this set is a man between 45 and 60 years old in good health and CMV-seropositive.

The chain combines TRBV19 with TRBJ1-5; weak D call: TRBD1 (6 bases). Germline CDR1 reads LNHDA; CDR2 reads SQIVND (reference sequence). Trimming removed 4 bases at V and 1 base at J, with 11 bases between. This CDR3 contains 15 residues. As DNA, the CDR3 is TGTGCCAGTAGTAGGGGACAAGTGAGCAATCAGCCCCAGCATTTT. Translation gives CASSRGQVSNQPQHF.

This clone has just one count. The chain employs TRBV18 and TRBJ2-1, with D possibly matching TRBD1 (8 bases). Germline loops: CDR1 KGHSH, CDR2 LQKENI. CDR3 length: 16 residues. V lost 3 bases and J lost 9, with 21 bases in between. The CDR3 here is CASSPTGALGGSEQFF. In DNA, the CDR3 is TGTGCCAGCTCACCGACAGGGGCGCTCGGGGGGAGTGAGCAGTTCTTC.

V usage is TRBV7-9 and J usage is TRBJ2-2; 9 nucleotides match TRBD2. Germline loops: CDR1 SEHNR, CDR2 FQNEAQ (reference sequence). This CDR3 region has 17 residues. V lost 5 bases to trimming and J lost 5 bases; unmatched junction nucleotides: 12. The CDR3 spells CASSARPASGRTGELFF. The CDR3, as DNA: TGTGCCAGCAGCGCCCGGCCGGCCAGCGGGAGGACCGGGGAGCTGTTTTTT.

This clone was found a few times. The chain has TRBV6-1 and TRBJ2-1, with a weak D call TRBD1 (6 bases). Germline CDR1 and CDR2: MNHNS and SASEGT. This CDR3 spans 13 amino acids. V lost 6 bases and J 7 bases, leaving 13 bases between the germline ends. The CDR3: CASSRAGVNEQFF. The CDR3 DNA reads as TGTGCCAGCAGCCGGGCAGGGGTTAATGAGCAGTTCTTC.

The rearrangement uses TRBV10-3 and TRBJ2-6, with TRBD1 as a possible D gene (6 bases). Trimming took off 10 bases at V and 2 bases at J, with 21 bases between the two ends. This CDR3 is built from 17 residues. CDR1 and CDR2 from the germline V gene are ENHRY and SYGVKD. The CDR3 here is CATQVQGRWAGANVLTF. CDR3 DNA sequence: TGTGCCACGCAGGTCCAGGGGCGGTGGGCTGGGGCCAACGTCCTGACTTTC.

V and J are TRBV6-4 and TRBJ2-3; 11 bases are a match to TRBD2. The CDR3 runs 14 residues. With 3 bases clipped from V and 4 bases from J, the junction kept 0 bases outside the gene matches. Germline CDR1 reads MRHNA; CDR2 reads SNTAGT. The CDR3 protein is CASSEGLAADTQYF. CDR3 DNA sequence: TGTGCCAGCAGTGAGGGACTAGCGGCAGATACGCAGTATTTT.

This clone was counted between two and nine times. The junction departs from germline at one end; a sequencing error may be responsible. Other DNA sequences from this sample encode an identical CDR3 as well. The chain joins TRBV7-9 to TRBJ2-7, with TRBD2 identical over 7 bases. The germline V gene has CDR1 SEHNR and CDR2 FQNEAQ (reference sequence). This CDR3 is 15 amino acids long. The CDR3 here is CSSSLASGGTYEQYF. In DNA form, the CDR3 reads TGTTCCAGCAGCTTAGCGTCCGGGGGGACCTACGAGCAGTACTTC.

The chain employs TRBV6-5 and TRBJ1-5; D gene uncertain. CDR1 and CDR2 (germline): MNHEY, SVGAGI. V was shortened by 5 bases and J by 7 bases, with 12 bases between the two germline ends. The CDR3 is 13 residues long. Here the CDR3 reads CASSRPGGQPQHF. The CDR3 DNA is TGTGCCAGCAGTCGCCCAGGCGGGCAGCCCCAGCATTTT.

V usage is TRBV4-2 and J usage is TRBJ2-1; 8 positions agree with TRBD1. V lost 4 bases, J lost 5 bases, and 10 bases stayed unmatched. CDR3 length equals 16 residues. Germline CDR1 reads LGHNA; CDR2 reads YNFKEQ. The CDR3 loop is CASSPLGQGINNEQFF. CDR3 nucleotides: TGTGCCAGCAGCCCCTTAGGACAGGGAATAAACAATGAGCAGTTCTTC.

Points on this clone: The same CDR3 can be traced to other DNA sequences in this sample. V usage is TRBV6-1 and J usage is TRBJ2-5, with TRBD2 matching 8 bases. Looked up from germline, CDR1 is MNHNS and CDR2 is SASEGT. Unmatched junction bases numbered 6, after V lost 5 bases and J lost 1 base. CDR3 length equals 15 residues. CDR3 region: CASSSGLAFQETQYF. The CDR3 bases are TGTGCCAGCAGTAGCGGACTAGCTTTCCAAGAGACCCAGTACTTC.

The chain has TRBV6-5 and TRBJ2-3, with a possible D match to TRBD2 (6 bases). This CDR3 has 16 amino acids. The V end lost 2 bases, the J end lost 6 bases, and 18 bases lay between the germline ends. Germline V gene sequence: CDR1 MNHEY, CDR2 SVGAGI. This CDR3 reads CASSYGRLLTRDTQYF. The CDR3 nucleotides read TGTGCCAGCAGTTACGGCAGGTTGTTGACTAGGGATACGCAGTATTTT.

The chain joins TRBV30 to TRBJ2-7; a possible D gene is TRBD2 (5 bases). Germline V gene data show CDR1 as GTSNPN and CDR2 as SVGIG (reference sequence). V was cut by 0 bases and J by 0 bases, with 9 bases left in between. The CDR3 is made up of 14 amino acids. The CDR3 bases are TGTGCCTGGAGTGTAAGTGGGAGCTCCTACGAGCAGTACTTC. Translated: CAWSVSGSSYEQYF.

This sequence joins TRBV5-1 and TRBJ2-5; D perhaps matches TRBD2 (9 bases). Germline-derived CDR1 and CDR2 are SGHRS and YFSETQ. The CDR3 consists of 18 residues. Between the trimmed V and J ends, which lost 0 bases and 2 bases, there was a span of 20 bases. The CDR3 DNA reads as TGCGCCAGCAGCTTGGGACAGGGGCTAGCGGGAAGACAAGAGACCCAGTACTTC. Translation gives CASSLGQGLAGRQETQYF. Full variable domain (remainder filled in from reference TRBV5-1 and TRBJ2-5): KAGVTQTPRYLIKTRGQQVTLSCSPISGHRSVSWYQQTPGQGLQFLFEYFSETQRNKGNFPGRFSGRQFSNSRSEMNVSTLELGDSALYLCASSLGQGLAGRQETQYFGPGTRLLVL.

The DNA of the CDR3 is TGTGCCAGCGTTCGCGAACGTGGTGGCACTGAAGCTTTCTTT. It translates to CASVRERGGTEAFF. The rearrangement joins TRBV6-1 to TRBJ1-1; D gene uncertain. Germline CDR1 MNHNS, CDR2 SASEGT. This CDR3 comprises 14 residues. V was trimmed by 8 bases and J by 4 bases, leaving 17 bases between them.

The gene calls are TRBV7-8 and TRBJ1-4; D ambiguous. CDR3 length: 16 residues. V dropped 4 bases and J dropped 7 bases, with 19 bases sitting between them. CDR1 and CDR2 (germline): SGHVS, FQNEAQ. In DNA form, the CDR3 reads TGTGCCAGCAGCTCTCCCCGTGCCCAAACGGGTGAAAAACTGTTTTTT. Residues: CASSSPRAQTGEKLFF.

This chain uses TRBV9 with TRBJ2-1; D remains ambiguous. V dropped 0 bases and J dropped 10 bases, with 14 bases sitting between them. From germline, CDR1 is SGDLS and CDR2 YYNGEE. The CDR3 is made up of 14 amino acids. CDR3 DNA: TGTGCCAGCAGCGTAGTATCACTCCCTAGAGAGCAGTTCTTC. Translating gives CASSVVSLPREQFF.

This clone was recorded only once. V gene TRBV5-4 combines with J gene TRBJ2-5; the match to TRBD2 covers 9 bases. CDR3 length: 17 amino acids. Germline CDR1 reads SGHNT; CDR2 reads YYREEE (reference sequence). V lost 4 bases and J lost 1; bases outside the gene matches: 11. The DNA for the CDR3 is TGTGCCAGCAGCGTTGCAGGACTAGCGTATATCCAAGAGACCCAGTACTTC. Its protein is CASSVAGLAYIQETQYF.

This clone has a handful of counts. This chain joins TRBV2 and TRBJ2-1; D is uncertain. Germline-derived CDR1 and CDR2 are SNHLY and FYNNEI. This CDR3 comprises 11 residues. The V and J ends lost 4 bases and 15 bases respectively, with 13 bases between them. CDR3 region: CASSATIYPFF. The CDR3 DNA sequence: TGTGCCAGCAGTGCTACTATATACCCGTTCTTC.

This clone has just one count. The genes are TRBV6-4 and TRBJ2-6, with 11 nucleotides matching TRBD2. Germline CDR1 MRHNA, CDR2 SNTAGT. J gave up 5 bases and V 6 bases, and 9 bases lay outside the gene matches. The CDR3 covers 17 residues. The CDR3 nucleotides read TGTGCCAGCAGAGGACTAGCGGGCTCTTTTCGGGCCAACGTCCTGACTTTC. This gives the protein CASRGLAGSFRANVLTF.

The V call is TRBV7-6, the J call TRBJ2-5; tentative D call: TRBD1 (6 bases). The J call is in doubt because the DNA end fits TRBJ2-7 better. This CDR3 contains 13 residues. Germline V gene sequence: CDR1 SGHVS, CDR2 FNYEAQ. CDR3 bases: TGTGCCAGCAGCTTCGCACAGGGTGGCGAGCAGTACTTC. Protein sequence: CASSFAQGGEQYF.

Of note for this clone: The junction departs from the called germline gene at one end, perhaps through a read error. This chain joins TRBV4-1 and TRBJ2-4; TRBD1 matches at 8 bases. Germline V CDR1 and CDR2: MGHRA, YSYEKL. The CDR3 contains 16 residues. In nucleotides, the CDR3 is TGCGCCAGCAGCCAAGGGGACAGGCTCGGTGAAAACAGTCAGTACTTC. Translated, it gives CASSQGDRLGENSQYF.

The chain uses TRBV21-1 and TRBJ2-7; the table's D call, TRBD1, has no DNA check behind it. TRBV21-1 is marked as a pseudogene. CDR3 length: 15 amino acids. CDR3 loop: CATPSWDRASYEQYF. CDR3 in DNA: TGTGCCACCCCGAGCTGGGACAGGGCGTCCTACGAGCAGTACTTC.

V and J are TRBV5-1 and TRBJ2-7, with D tentatively TRBD2 (6 bases). V shed 6 bases and J shed 1 base, with 17 bases lying between them. The CDR3 covers 15 residues. Per the germline V gene, CDR1 is SGHRS and CDR2 is YFSETQ. The CDR3 sequence is CASTKTGVGSYEQYF. The CDR3 DNA follows: TGCGCCAGCACTAAGACGGGAGTAGGGTCCTACGAGCAGTACTTC.

This chain joins TRBV14 and TRBJ1-2; TRBD1 matches 8 bases. With V trimmed by 3 bases and J by 4 bases, 1 base remained unmatched. This CDR3 comprises 13 residues. CDR1 SGHDN and CDR2 FVKESK come from the germline V gene. CDR3 protein: CASSQDRVYGYTF. Written as DNA, the CDR3 is TGTGCCAGCAGCCAGGACAGGGTCTATGGCTACACCTTC.

This clone has a handful of counts. The chain employs TRBV6-5 and TRBJ1-3; 9 bases agree with TRBD1. The ends lost 6 bases at V and 4 bases at J; junction bases unmatched: 4. The CDR3 is made up of 14 amino acids. Germline V gene sequence: CDR1 MNHEY, CDR2 SVGAGI. The CDR3 region is CASSTGQGGNTIYF. The CDR3 DNA sequence: TGTGCCAGCAGCACCGGACAGGGGGGAAACACCATATATTTT.

This chain links TRBV5-4 with TRBJ2-7, with 7 bases lining up with TRBD1. Trimming removed 4 bases from V and 4 bases from J; junction bases left unmatched: 8. CDR3 length: 14 amino acids. Germline lookup yields CDR1 SGHNT and CDR2 YYREEE (reference sequence). The CDR3 protein is CASSKGGVGYEQYF. CDR3 nucleotide sequence: TGTGCCAGCAGCAAAGGGGGCGTAGGATACGAGCAGTACTTC.